The 24 T cell receptor beta chains below come from one sample, sequenced in a study of Ad26.COV2.S vaccination and SARS-CoV-2 variants. Described treatment: 19 received Ad26.COV2.S at low or high dose, single or two shots; roughly 5 received placebo; per-sample allocation not given. Samples were taken on day 63 after the first vaccine or placebo injection. Some clones are missing from TCRdb's copy, which holds only in-frame ones; the method was immunoSEQ multiplex PCR. The sample lists 510,000 or so clones; 87% were seen once. The input for sequencing was peripheral blood, taken in a trial of Ad26.COV2.S vaccine versus placebo. The receptor source for this set is a person between 18 and 60 years old who received the Ad26.COV2.S COVID-19 vaccine or a placebo.

The chain is built from TRBV9 and TRBJ2-7; TRBD2 aligns across 8 bases. The germline gives CDR1 SGDLS, CDR2 YYNGEE. V lost 4 bases and J lost 6; bases outside the gene matches: 6. The CDR3 has 13 amino acids. The CDR3 coding sequence is TGTGCCAGCAGCACCCGACTAGCGAGCGAGCAGTACTTC. Translated, it gives CASSTRLASEQYF. The full variable domain, with the rest looked up from reference TRBV9 and TRBJ2-7, is DSGVTQTPKHLITATGQRVTLRCSPRSGDLSVYWYQQSLDQGLQFLIQYYNGEERAKGNILERFSAQQFPDLHSELNLSSLELGDSALYFCASSTRLASEQYFGPGTRLTVT.

The V and J genes are TRBV6-5 and TRBJ1-2; no definite D call. The CDR3 spans 12 residues. Germline-derived CDR1 and CDR2 are MNHEY and SVGAGI. With 6 bases removed from V and 7 bases from J, the gap between germline ends came to 12 bases. The CDR3 bases are TGTGCCAGCAGCCTGGACGGATTTGGCTACACCTTC. Translating it yields CASSLDGFGYTF.

The sample holds many counts of this clone. The chain links TRBV4-2 to TRBJ2-7; D may be TRBD2 (6 bases). CDR3 length: 16 amino acids. In germline, CDR1 is LGHNA, CDR2 YNFKEQ. Trimming cost V 0 bases and J 2 bases, with 14 bases left between them. CDR3 in amino acids: CASSQEWGTAAYEQYF. As DNA, the CDR3 is TGTGCCAGCAGCCAAGAGTGGGGGACTGCAGCCTACGAGCAGTACTTC.

The gene calls are TRBV9 and TRBJ2-1; possible D gene TRBD1, 6 bases. V lost 3 bases and J 1 base, leaving 8 bases between the germline ends. The germline gives CDR1 SGDLS, CDR2 YYNGEE. The CDR3 runs 14 residues. The CDR3 bases are TGTGCCAGCAGCGCGGGACAATCCTACAATGAGCAGTTCTTC. This encodes CASSAGQSYNEQFF.

This clone is a singleton in its sample. The V and J genes are TRBV19 and TRBJ2-1, with 10 positions matching TRBD2. Per germline, CDR1 LNHDA and CDR2 SQIVND (reference sequence). After removal of 3 bases from V and 6 bases from J, the junction contained 5 bases not matched to a gene. The CDR3 has 15 residues. CDR3 DNA: TGTGCCAGTAGTATCTTAGCGGGAGGTGCCAATGAGCAGTTCTTC. It yields the protein CASSILAGGANEQFF. Complete variable domain (other parts from reference TRBV19 and TRBJ2-1): DGGITQSPKYLFRKEGQNVTLSCEQNLNHDAMYWYRQDPGQGLRLIYYSQIVNDFQKGDIAEGYSVSREKKESFPLTVTSAQKNPTAFYLCASSILAGGANEQFFGPGTRLTVL.

The chain carries TRBV9 and TRBJ1-1; D remains ambiguous. The germline gives CDR1 SGDLS, CDR2 YYNGEE. CDR3 length: 14 amino acids. Trimming took 0 bases from V and 6 from J, leaving 12 bases between them. The CDR3 reads CASSVAYGLSEAFF. CDR3 DNA sequence: TGTGCCAGCAGCGTAGCTTACGGGTTGTCTGAAGCTTTCTTT.

The chain uses TRBV2 and TRBJ1-2; D possibly corresponds to TRBD1 (6 bases). The CDR3 has 11 residues. CDR1 and CDR2 from the germline V gene are SNHLY and FYNNEI. With 7 bases removed from V and 10 bases from J, the gap between germline ends came to 13 bases. The CDR3 region has the DNA TGTGCCAGCACCATAGGACAGACCTACACCTTC. Translated, it gives CASTIGQTYTF.

The chain couples TRBV7-9 to TRBJ1-4; D is unresolved. V shed 6 bases and J shed 0 bases, with 11 bases lying between them. The CDR3 is 15 residues long. From germline, CDR1 is SEHNR and CDR2 FQNEAQ (reference sequence). The CDR3 sequence is CASSSPGPTNEKLFF. The CDR3 DNA reads TGTGCCAGCAGTTCTCCGGGCCCAACTAATGAAAAACTGTTTTTT.

This clone was seen only once. The V gene is TRBV9, the J gene TRBJ2-7; 9 bases align to TRBD2. The ends lost 3 bases at V and 6 bases at J; junction bases unmatched: 10. CDR1 and CDR2 from the germline V gene are SGDLS and YYNGEE. CDR3 length equals 15 residues. The CDR3 region is CASSAPGLASGEQYF. In nucleotides, the CDR3 is TGTGCCAGCAGCGCCCCGGGACTAGCTTCTGGCGAGCAGTACTTC.

The V call is TRBV21-1, the J call TRBJ1-3; the table's D call, TRBD1, has no DNA check behind it. TRBV21-1 is designated a pseudogene. The CDR3 has 18 amino acids. This chain's CDR3 is CASSWPPEQGFSGNTIYF. The CDR3 region has the DNA TGTGCCAGCAGCTGGCCCCCGGAGCAGGGATTCTCTGGAAACACCATATATTTT.

The chain couples TRBV9 to TRBJ2-1, with D uncertain. Trimming pared 3 bases from V and 9 bases from J, leaving 4 bases between. CDR3 size: 10 residues. Per the germline V gene, CDR1 is SGDLS and CDR2 is YYNGEE. CDR3 DNA: TGTGCCAGCAGCGCGGTTGAGCAGTTCTTC. Protein product: CASSAVEQFF.

The chain uses TRBV5-5 and TRBJ2-1; weak D call: TRBD2 (6 bases). This CDR3 has 12 residues. V was pared by 3 bases and J by 7 bases, with 8 bases between. Looked up from germline, CDR1 is SGHKS and CDR2 is YYEKEE (reference sequence). The CDR3 nucleotides read TGTGCCAGCAGCTGGGCGGGGAATGAGCAGTTCTTC. It specifies CASSWAGNEQFF.

This chain links TRBV4-2 with TRBJ2-3; 7 nucleotides line up with TRBD2. The V gene's germline CDR1 is LGHNA and CDR2 YNFKEQ. This CDR3 has 17 residues. The ends lost 1 base at V and 3 bases at J; junction bases unmatched: 10. Here the CDR3 reads CASSQGELASATDTQYF. In nucleotides, the CDR3 is TGTGCCAGCAGCCAAGGGGAACTAGCGTCAGCTACAGATACGCAGTATTTT.

V is TRBV6-5 and J is TRBJ1-2; D may be TRBD1 (5 bases). V was trimmed by 5 bases and J by 4 bases, leaving 17 bases between them. There are 15 residues in the CDR3. Germline V gene sequence: CDR1 MNHEY, CDR2 SVGAGI. DNA for the CDR3: TGTGCCAGCAGTAACCCCCGGGGGATAAGCTATGGCTACACCTTC. Protein: CASSNPRGISYGYTF.

This chain joins TRBV14 and TRBJ2-2, with a possible D match to TRBD1 (5 bases). The CDR3 runs to 14 residues. Germline values: CDR1 SGHDN, CDR2 FVKESK. Between the trimmed V and J ends, which lost 2 bases and 5 bases, there was a span of 9 bases. CDR3 DNA sequence: TGTGCCAGCAGCCAATTCAGGGCAACCGGGGAGCTGTTTTTT. Its protein is CASSQFRATGELFF.

This sequence joins TRBV6-5 and TRBJ2-3, with 11 bases identical to TRBD2. The V segment lost 5 bases and the J segment 6 bases; nucleotides outside the gene matches: 7. This CDR3 region has 15 residues. From germline, CDR1 is MNHEY and CDR2 SVGAGI. CDR3 nucleotide sequence: TGTGCCAGCAGTATGACTAGCGGGATGGGTGATACGCAGTATTTT. Protein: CASSMTSGMGDTQYF.

The V and J genes are TRBV5-1 and TRBJ2-3; D is possibly TRBD2 (5 bases). The CDR3 sequence is 15 residues long. The germline gives CDR1 SGHRS, CDR2 YFSETQ. V shed 3 bases and J shed 2 bases, with 13 bases lying between them. CDR3 nucleotides: TGCGCCAGCAGCTCAGGACTCCAATCCACAGATACGCAGTATTTT. Its translation: CASSSGLQSTDTQYF.

This clone has only a few counts. This rearrangement joins TRBV5-1 to TRBJ1-1, with no clear D. Between the trimmed V and J ends, which lost 0 bases and 1 base, there was a span of 7 bases. The CDR3 consists of 14 residues. The germline gives CDR1 SGHRS, CDR2 YFSETQ. CDR3 nucleotides: TGCGCCAGCAGCTTGGAATGGGGGAACACTGAAGCTTTCTTT. Its translation: CASSLEWGNTEAFF.

In nucleotides, the CDR3 is TGTGCCTCCCGGCGAGGATGGGGGACCACCGGGGAGCTGTTTTTT. Its protein product is CASRRGWGTTGELFF. The chain couples TRBV30 to TRBJ2-2; D assignment may be TRBD1 or TRBD2 (5 bases each). The CDR3 length is 15 residues. V gave up 7 bases and J gave up 4 bases, with 19 bases separating them. CDR1 GTSNPN and CDR2 SVGIG come from the germline V gene (reference sequence). The full variable domain, in which reference TRBV30 and TRBJ2-2 provide the parts outside the CDR3, is SQTIHQWPATLVQPVGSPLSLECTVEGTSNPNLYWYRQAAGRGLQLLFYSVGIGQISSEVPQNLSASRPQDRQFILSSKKLLLSDSGFYLCASRRGWGTTGELFFGEGSRLTVL.

The genes are TRBV27 and TRBJ2-1, with 8 bases that match TRBD2. The CDR3 sequence is 15 residues long. Germline CDR1 reads MNHEY; CDR2 reads SMNVEV (reference sequence). Trimming cost V 8 bases and J 1 base; bases outside gene matches: 7. In DNA, the CDR3 is TGTGCCAGCGCAAGTCTAGCGGGTTCCTACAATGAGCAGTTCTTC. Translated: CASASLAGSYNEQFF.

This clone has only one observation. The chain employs TRBV30 and TRBJ1-3, with D hard to call. Trimming stripped 3 bases from V and 2 bases from J, with 8 bases between. Germline CDR1 GTSNPN, CDR2 SVGIG (reference sequence). This CDR3 is 13 amino acids long. The CDR3 loop is CAWRFGAGNTIYF. The CDR3 DNA reads as TGTGCCTGGAGGTTTGGGGCTGGAAACACCATATATTTT.

The CDR3 DNA reads as TGTGCCAGCAGCCCCCTGGCGGGGGTGGGAACTGAAGCTTTCTTT. Amino acid sequence: CASSPLAGVGTEAFF. The chain is built from TRBV6-2 or TRBV6-3 and TRBJ1-1; weak D call: TRBD1 (5 bases). This CDR3 is 15 amino acids long. V lost 6 bases to trimming and J lost 5 bases, with 19 bases between them. CDR1 and CDR2 (germline): MNHEY, SVGEGT.

The rearrangement joins TRBV27 to TRBJ2-1, with D possibly being TRBD1 or TRBD2 (5 bases each). With 5 bases removed from V and 2 bases from J, the gap between germline ends came to 13 bases. The CDR3 totals 15 residues. From germline, CDR1 is MNHEY and CDR2 SMNVEV (reference sequence). CDR3 amino acids: CASSRSRDPYNEQFF. Written as DNA, the CDR3 is TGTGCCAGCAGTAGGTCCAGGGACCCCTACAATGAGCAGTTCTTC.

This clone was observed a few times. The chain carries TRBV7-7 and TRBJ2-1, with 7 bases aligning to TRBD1. The CDR3 is made up of 14 amino acids. Trimming took 2 bases from V and 9 from J; bases not matched to a gene: 7. CDR1 and CDR2 (germline): SSHAT, FNYEAQ (reference sequence). The CDR3 coding sequence is TGTGCCAGCAGCTTAAACGACAGGGCCGGTGAGCAGTTCTTC. Its protein product is CASSLNDRAGEQFF.